This entry lists 28 T cell receptor beta chains sequenced from one sample in a study of T cells in Graves' hyperthyroidism and ophthalmopathy. The CDR3 regions of TCR beta were amplified from RNA transcripts. With the HTBI primer set, the TCR CDR3 went through a first round of RT-PCR. Via MiXCR, TCRdb re-called the multiplex PCR reads, giving one row per CDR3 protein. The sample yields around 600,000 distinct CDR3 sequences, approximately 15% seen once. The sequenced sample was blood. Receptors originate from a woman aged 45-65 years with Graves' ophthalmopathy.

This clonotype was counted many times. The chain is built from TRBV11-1 and TRBJ2-7, with D hard to call. Germline-derived CDR1 and CDR2 are SGHAT and FQDESV (reference sequence). CDR3 length equals 14 residues. Trimming shortened V by 3 bases and J by 7 bases, and 16 bases separated the two germline ends. CDR3 sequence: CASSLAPTNGEQYF. In DNA, the CDR3 is TGTGCCAGCAGCTTGGCACCGACCAACGGGGAGCAGTACTTC.

This clonotype has at least ten counts. The rearrangement joins TRBV27 to TRBJ1-1; tentative D call: TRBD1 (6 bases). CDR1 MNHEY and CDR2 SMNVEV come from the germline V gene (reference sequence). V lost 6 bases and J 6 bases, leaving 14 bases between the germline ends. The CDR3 is made up of 13 amino acids. The chain's CDR3 is CASRPQGLAEAFF. CDR3 DNA: TGTGCCAGCAGACCACAGGGACTAGCTGAAGCTTTCTTT.

This clonotype was recorded once. For the CDR3, the DNA is TGTGCCACCAGTGATCCAAGGACAGCTTCTGGGGCCAACGTCCTGACTTTC. This sequence encodes CATSDPRTASGANVLTF. The rearrangement uses TRBV24-1 and TRBJ2-6; perhaps TRBD1 as D (6 bases). This CDR3 comprises 17 residues. The V end was cut by 3 bases, the J end by 1 base, with 12 bases between. CDR1 is KGHDR, CDR2 SFDVKD, per germline.

In this sample, this clonotype turned up many times. The J gene is TRBJ2-3, the V gene TRBV28; 11 nucleotides agree with TRBD2. The CDR3 spans 15 residues. V lost 5 bases to trimming and J lost 3 bases; unmatched junction nucleotides: 4. Germline CDR1 reads MDHEN; CDR2 reads SYDVKM. CDR3: CASSPGTSGTDTQYF. The CDR3 nucleotides are TGTGCCAGCAGTCCCGGGACTAGCGGTACAGATACGCAGTATTTT.

This clonotype was seen only a few times. Here the CDR3 reads CASSLTQGYSGEQYF. Written as DNA, the CDR3 is TGTGCCAGCAGTCTTACCCAGGGCTACTCGGGCGAGCAGTACTTC. The V call is TRBV28, the J call TRBJ2-7; the D gene is possibly TRBD1 (5 bases). V lost 5 bases and J lost 6, with 20 bases in between. The CDR3 has 15 amino acids. The germline V gene has CDR1 MDHEN and CDR2 SYDVKM.

This clonotype occurred a few times. The J gene is TRBJ2-1, the V gene TRBV6-2 or TRBV6-3; 7 bases line up with TRBD2. Looked up from germline, CDR1 is MNHEY and CDR2 is SVGEGT. Unmatched junction bases numbered 9, after V lost 2 bases and J lost 5 bases. CDR3 length: 16 residues. The CDR3 sequence: CASSYHGGSGNNEQFF. Written as DNA, the CDR3 is TGTGCCAGCAGTTACCATGGCGGGAGTGGAAACAATGAGCAGTTCTTC.

Worth noting for this clonotype: A single base separates this from a much larger clone, so it may be a read error. The CDR3 reads CASSQWVGGTGELFF. The CDR3 coding sequence is TGTGCCAGCAGCCAATGGGTGGGAGGAACCGGGGAGCTGTTTTTT. This chain uses TRBV3-1 with TRBJ2-2; tentative D call: TRBD2 (6 bases). Trimming cost V 2 bases and J 5 bases, with 12 bases left between them. Germline V gene lookup returns CDR1 LGHDT and CDR2 YNNKEL (reference sequence). The CDR3 is made up of 15 amino acids.

This clonotype was seen many times. This chain connects TRBV12-3 or TRBV12-4 to TRBJ2-1, with D possibly TRBD2 on 5 matching bases. Trimming shortened V by 2 bases and J by 3 bases, and 14 bases separated the two germline ends. The CDR3 length is 16 residues. The CDR3 sequence: CASSLNRLLNYNEQFF. CDR3 in DNA: TGTGCCAGCAGTTTAAATAGACTACTTAACTACAATGAGCAGTTCTTC.

J is TRBJ2-7 and V is TRBV11-3; 14 bases are a match to TRBD2. V was pared by 6 bases and J by 7 bases, with 5 bases of the junction left unmatched. This CDR3 has 14 amino acids. Germline loops: CDR1 SGHNT, CDR2 YENEEA. Here the CDR3 reads CASRGLAGAREQYF. The CDR3 DNA reads as TGTGCCAGCAGGGGACTAGCGGGAGCTCGGGAGCAGTACTTC.

This clonotype was recorded at least ten times. V is TRBV12-3 or TRBV12-4 and J is TRBJ1-2; D is perhaps TRBD1 (5 bases). The CDR3 consists of 13 residues. V gave up 3 bases and J gave up 8 bases, with 13 bases separating them. The CDR3, as DNA: TGTGCCAGCAGTTTCGGCAGGGAGGCCGGCTACACCTTC. Its translation: CASSFGREAGYTF.

This clonotype was seen repeatedly, ten times or more. This chain links TRBV20-1 with TRBJ1-1, with 10 positions matching TRBD1. Looked up from germline, CDR1 is DFQATT and CDR2 is SNEGSKA (reference sequence). The J segment lost 5 bases and the V segment lost 2 bases, leaving 8 bases of the junction unmatched. The CDR3 consists of 15 residues. CDR3 in DNA: TGCAGTGCTAGACTACTGGGACAGGGGCGGACTGAAGCTTTCTTT. It specifies CSARLLGQGRTEAFF.

Many counts were recorded for this clonotype. J is TRBJ2-2 and V is TRBV28; 9 nucleotides match TRBD2. Germline-derived CDR1 and CDR2 are MDHEN and SYDVKM. The CDR3 consists of 18 residues. Germline trimming cut 7 bases from V and 5 bases from J; bases unmatched to any gene: 17. The CDR3 DNA reads as TGTGCCAGCACCCCACATGAGGGACTAGCTGGTAAAACCGGGGAGCTGTTTTTT. Translated: CASTPHEGLAGKTGELFF.

Concerning this clonotype: A much larger clone is a single base away; this may be a read error. V gene TRBV5-1 combines with J gene TRBJ2-5; the D is unclear. Germline-derived CDR1 and CDR2 are SGHRS and YFSETQ. This CDR3 has 15 residues. Trimming pared 0 bases from V and 3 bases from J, leaving 12 bases between. CDR3 sequence: CASSLAPYREETQYF. In DNA form, the CDR3 reads TGCGCCAGCAGCTTGGCCCCCTATAGGGAAGAGACCCAGTACTTC.

This clonotype has just a few counts. V usage is TRBV28 and J usage is TRBJ1-2; D possibly corresponds to TRBD1 (5 bases). The CDR3 extends over 13 amino acids. Looked up from germline, CDR1 is MDHEN and CDR2 is SYDVKM. V was trimmed by 8 bases and J by 8 bases, leaving 18 bases between them. DNA of the CDR3: TGTGCCAGCCACCTCCGGAGGGGCGAAGGCTACACCTTC. Protein product: CASHLRRGEGYTF.

This clonotype was observed many times. V and J are TRBV4-1 and TRBJ2-7; 13 bases fit TRBD2. J was trimmed by 6 bases and V by 1 base; bases with no gene match: 3. The CDR3 length is 15 residues. Germline V lookup: CDR1 MGHRA, CDR2 YSYEKL. The CDR3: CASSQGLAGGSEQYF. The DNA for the CDR3 is TGCGCCAGCAGCCAAGGACTAGCGGGAGGATCCGAGCAGTACTTC.

The chain recombines TRBV10-3 with TRBJ2-5; D is unresolved. The CDR3 runs 15 residues. V shed 0 bases and J shed 3 bases, with 11 bases lying between them. Germline assignment: CDR1 ENHRY and CDR2 SYGVKD. CDR3 loop: CAISESVAEKETQYF. The CDR3 DNA follows: TGTGCCATCAGTGAGTCGGTGGCAGAAAAAGAGACCCAGTACTTC.

This clonotype has a count of ten or more. This CDR3 reads CASSAGGSYEQYF. CDR3 nucleotide sequence: TGTGCCAGCAGTGCAGGGGGCTCCTACGAGCAGTACTTC. The rearrangement uses TRBV6-1 and TRBJ2-7, with 7 bases matching TRBD1. Trimming cost V 4 bases and J 0 bases; bases outside gene matches: 0. Germline V lookup: CDR1 MNHNS, CDR2 SASEGT. There are 13 residues in the CDR3.

CDR3 nucleotides: TGTGCCAGCAGCCATGGAGCCGAGGATGAAACTGAAGCTTTCTTT. It codes for CASSHGAEDETEAFF. The V gene is TRBV5-5, the J gene TRBJ1-1; D unclear. Germline CDR1 is SGHKS and CDR2 is YYEKEE (reference sequence). V was cut by 4 bases and J by 5 bases, with 18 bases left in between. This CDR3 is built from 15 residues.

This clonotype was picked up many times. This sequence joins TRBV28 and TRBJ2-3; tentatively, D is TRBD2 (6 bases). CDR3 length: 15 amino acids. V was cut by 4 bases and J by 1 base, with 12 bases left in between. CDR1 is MDHEN, CDR2 SYDVKM, per germline. The CDR3 coding sequence is TGTGCCAGCAGTTGGAGCGGAGGGGGCACAGATACGCAGTATTTT. Amino acids: CASSWSGGGTDTQYF.

The chain links TRBV4-1 to TRBJ1-1; no clear D gene. Germline CDR1 MGHRA, CDR2 YSYEKL. The ends were cut back, 4 bases at V and 6 bases at J, with 15 bases in the middle. The CDR3 has 14 residues. Here the CDR3 DNA reads TGCGCCAGCAGCCCGACGGTGGGTTCCTCTGAAGCTTTCTTT. Protein product: CASSPTVGSSEAFF.

This rearrangement joins TRBV27 to TRBJ1-2, with unresolved D. CDR3 length: 16 amino acids. Germline loops: CDR1 MNHEY, CDR2 SMNVEV (reference sequence). V dropped 6 bases and J dropped 4 bases, with 21 bases sitting between them. The CDR3: CASSDPIGLRSYGYTF. In DNA, the CDR3 is TGTGCCAGCAGCGACCCGATCGGATTAAGAAGCTATGGCTACACCTTC.

The chain joins TRBV9 to TRBJ1-4; tentative D call: TRBD1 (6 bases). Trimming took off 0 bases at V and 6 bases at J, with 15 bases between the two ends. The CDR3 contains 16 residues. CDR1 SGDLS and CDR2 YYNGEE come from the germline V gene. CDR3 DNA: TGTGCCAGCAGCGTAGGGGTGACAGGAGGGGATGAAAAACTGTTTTTT. It specifies CASSVGVTGGDEKLFF.

The V gene is TRBV30, the J gene TRBJ2-2, with 11 positions matching TRBD2. Germline-derived CDR1 and CDR2 are GTSNPN and SVGIG (reference sequence). CDR3 length: 16 residues. V trimming: 3 bases; J trimming: 6 bases; junction bases outside the gene matches: 9. CDR3 sequence: CAWSQQLAGDAGELFF. The CDR3 DNA reads as TGTGCCTGGAGCCAACAACTAGCGGGAGATGCCGGGGAGCTGTTTTTT.

Points on this clonotype: Germline and junction disagree at one end, which may indicate a read error. The chain uses TRBV7-9 and TRBJ2-1; D possibly corresponds to TRBD1 (7 bases). CDR3 length equals 15 residues. Germline values: CDR1 SEHNR, CDR2 FQNEAQ (reference sequence). CDR3 in DNA: TGTGCCAGCAGCTTAGGGAGGGGGCCCTACAGTGAGCAGTTCTTC. Amino acids: CASSLGRGPYSEQFF.

This clonotype was counted ten times or more. The chain links TRBV30 to TRBJ1-1; D unclear. V dropped 0 bases and J dropped 12 bases, with 11 bases sitting between them. This CDR3 has 11 residues. CDR1 GTSNPN and CDR2 SVGIG come from the germline V gene (reference sequence). CDR3 sequence (DNA): TGTGCCTGGAGTGTAGGGCACCTACCTTTCTTT. Translated, it gives CAWSVGHLPFF.

This clonotype turned up a few times. The V gene is TRBV12-3 or TRBV12-4, the J gene TRBJ2-4; 8 bases fit TRBD2. The junction had 13 bases not matched to a gene; V was cut back by 4 bases and J by 8 bases. This CDR3 region has 16 residues. CDR3 sequence: CASSSRGGLVGYIQYF. DNA for the CDR3: TGTGCCAGCAGTTCCCGGGGGGGACTAGTCGGATACATTCAGTACTTC.

This clonotype was seen ten or more times. The J gene is TRBJ2-5, the V gene TRBV20-1; 9 bases map to TRBD2. This CDR3 is built from 15 residues. V lost 0 bases and J lost 8; bases outside the gene matches: 10. CDR1 and CDR2 (germline): DFQATT, SNEGSKA (reference sequence). The CDR3 is CSARERLAGPGTQYF. In nucleotides, the CDR3 is TGCAGTGCTAGAGAGCGGCTAGCGGGACCCGGCACCCAGTACTTC.

This clonotype came up many times. The rearrangement links TRBV6-5 to TRBJ2-3, with D perhaps matching TRBD2 (6 bases). Trimming left V 2 bases short and J 4 bases short, with 7 bases between. Germline CDR1 is MNHEY and CDR2 is SVGAGI. This CDR3 spans 13 amino acids. Written as DNA, the CDR3 is TGTGCCAGCAGTTACCGGGGGTCAGATACGCAGTATTTT. It yields the protein CASSYRGSDTQYF.